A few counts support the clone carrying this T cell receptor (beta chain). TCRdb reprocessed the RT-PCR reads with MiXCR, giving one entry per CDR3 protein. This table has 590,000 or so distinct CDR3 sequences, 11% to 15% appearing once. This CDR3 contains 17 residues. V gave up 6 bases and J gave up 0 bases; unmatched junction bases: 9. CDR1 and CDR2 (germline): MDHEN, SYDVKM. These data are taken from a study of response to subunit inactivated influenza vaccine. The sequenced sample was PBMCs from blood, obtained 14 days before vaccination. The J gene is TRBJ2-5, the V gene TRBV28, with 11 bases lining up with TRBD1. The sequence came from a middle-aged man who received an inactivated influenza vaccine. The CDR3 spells CASRAPRTGGHQETQYF. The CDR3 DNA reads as TGTGCCAGCAGGGCCCCCCGGACAGGGGGCCACCAAGAGACCCAGTACTTC. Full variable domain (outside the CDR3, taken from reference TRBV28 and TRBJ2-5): DVKVTQSSRYLVKRTGEKVFLECVQDMDHENMFWYRQDPGLGLRLIYFSYDVKMKEKGDIPEGYSVSREKKERFSLILESASTNQTSMYLCASRAPRTGGHQETQYFGPGTRLLVL.